Following are 7 T cell receptor beta chains from one sample sequenced in a study of blood T cells in healthy people across ages. Together with a sample-barcoded 5' primer, a J-beta primer mix was included in a second PCR lasting about 6 to 11 cycles. Using its own MiXCR run on the 5' RACE reads, TCRdb lists one record per CDR3 protein. The table lists more than 1.4 million distinct CDR3 sequences, around 42% of them singletons. Source material: blood. These receptors all come from a young woman in good health.

This clonotype has more than one count but fewer than ten. The chain combines TRBV2 with TRBJ2-5; D is uncertain. CDR1 SNHLY and CDR2 FYNNEI come from the germline V gene. The V end was cut by 4 bases, the J end by 7 bases, with 13 bases between. The CDR3 has 13 amino acids. The CDR3 region is CASSVSKDGTQYF. CDR3 in DNA: TGTGCCAGCAGTGTCTCAAAAGACGGGACCCAGTACTTC.

V usage is TRBV29-1 and J usage is TRBJ1-2, with D uncertain. CDR3 size: 11 residues. Germline CDR1 and CDR2: SQVTM and ANQGSEA. Trimming removed 3 bases at V and 2 bases at J, with 4 bases between. Here the CDR3 reads CSVDPNYGYTF. The CDR3, as DNA: TGCAGCGTTGACCCCAACTATGGCTACACCTTC.

In this sample, this clonotype turned up once. The gene calls are TRBV4-3 and TRBJ2-1; no firm D call. Trimming took off 2 bases at V and 5 bases at J, with 7 bases between the two ends. CDR1 is LGHNA and CDR2 is YSLEER in the germline V gene. The CDR3 contains 13 residues. DNA for the CDR3: TGCGCCAGCAGCCAACCCGGGCACAATGAGCAGTTCTTC. Translation gives CASSQPGHNEQFF.

In this sample, this clonotype turned up a few times. The genes are TRBV29-1 and TRBJ2-3; 12 bases align to TRBD2. The CDR3 extends over 17 amino acids. Germline lookup yields CDR1 SQVTM and CDR2 ANQGSEA. With V trimmed by 0 bases and J by 6 bases, 10 bases remained unmatched. In DNA form, the CDR3 reads TGCAGCGTTGAAGATATGAGACTAGCGGGAGTAGTGGATACGCAGTATTTT. Its translation is CSVEDMRLAGVVDTQYF.

The rearrangement links TRBV4-1 to TRBJ1-2; possible D gene TRBD1, 5 bases. Germline V lookup: CDR1 MGHRA, CDR2 YSYEKL. V was pared by 5 bases and J by 4 bases, with 11 bases between. The CDR3 extends over 13 amino acids. This CDR3 is CASSETALYGYTF. The CDR3 coding sequence is TGCGCCAGCAGCGAGACAGCCCTCTATGGCTACACCTTC.

V and J are TRBV27 and TRBJ2-2, with D possibly being TRBD1 or TRBD2 (5 bases each). The CDR3 consists of 14 residues. Deletions cut 7 bases from V and 6 bases from J, with 15 bases between. Germline loops: CDR1 MNHEY, CDR2 SMNVEV (reference sequence). As DNA, the CDR3 is TGTGCCAGCAAATGGATTCCGGGGCCCGGGGAGCTGTTTTTT. Translating it yields CASKWIPGPGELFF.

The CDR3 loop reads CASSPRGGNNEQFF. The DNA for the CDR3 is TGTGCCAGCAGCCCCCGGGGCGGGAACAATGAGCAGTTCTTC. This sequence joins TRBV9 and TRBJ2-1; a possible D gene is TRBD2 (6 bases). V was trimmed by 4 bases and J by 5 bases, leaving 13 bases between them. CDR1 SGDLS and CDR2 YYNGEE come from the germline V gene. This CDR3 has 14 amino acids.